The clone carrying this T cell receptor beta chain was counted between two and nine times. The antigen is undetermined. This record belongs to a study of radiotherapy plus CTLA-4 blockade in lung cancer. The data were produced by immunoSEQ multiplex PCR, yet TCRdb's version contains in-frame clones alone and is incomplete. The sample has 52,000 or so clones, under 85% seen once; the top ten hold roughly 3.5%. Patients in the study, people with chemo-refractory metastatic non-small-cell lung cancer, received focal radiation plus ipilimumab CTLA-4 blockade. The study, taken as a whole, reports: In blood, after radiotherapy plus ipilimumab, tumor-derived TCR clones expanded. It was early blood T cell clone dynamics, with interferon-beta, that reportedly best predicted response.

The length of the CDR3 is 14 residues. Trimming took 1 base from V and 4 from J, leaving 8 bases between them. CDR1 is SGHTA, CDR2 FQGTGA, per germline. The gene calls are TRBV7-3 and TRBJ1-3; D call uncertain. This clonotype was sampled from a human donor with non-small cell lung cancer who had a partial response to radiotherapy plus ipilimumab. Sequences were derived from peripheral blood, sampled from a patient treated with radiotherapy plus ipilimumab. The CDR3 DNA sequence: TGTGCCAGCAGCTTAAATCCAGGAGGAAACACCATATATTTT. It specifies CASSLNPGGNTIYF.